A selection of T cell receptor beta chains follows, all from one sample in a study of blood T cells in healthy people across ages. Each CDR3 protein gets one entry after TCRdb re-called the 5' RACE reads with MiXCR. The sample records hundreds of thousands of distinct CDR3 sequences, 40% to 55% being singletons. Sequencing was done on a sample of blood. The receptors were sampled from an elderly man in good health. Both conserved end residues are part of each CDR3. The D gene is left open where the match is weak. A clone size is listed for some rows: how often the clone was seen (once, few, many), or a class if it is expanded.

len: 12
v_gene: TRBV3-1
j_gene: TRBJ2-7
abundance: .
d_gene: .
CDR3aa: CASSQDTYEQYF
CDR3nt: TGTGCCAGCAGCCAAGACACCTACGAGCAGTACTTC

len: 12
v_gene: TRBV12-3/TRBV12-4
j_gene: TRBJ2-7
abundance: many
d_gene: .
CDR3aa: CASQGSSYEQYF
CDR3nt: TGTGCCAGCCAGGGGAGCTCCTACGAGCAGTACTTC

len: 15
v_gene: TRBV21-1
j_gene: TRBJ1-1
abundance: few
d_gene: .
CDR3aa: CASSKREGQNTEAFF
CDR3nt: TGTGCCAGCAGCAAAAGGGAGGGACAGAACACTGAAGCTTTCTTT

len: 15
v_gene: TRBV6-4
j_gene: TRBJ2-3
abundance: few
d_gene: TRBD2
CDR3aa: CASRRTSAGPNTQYF
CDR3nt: TGTGCCAGCAGGCGGACTAGCGCGGGACCAAATACGCAGTATTTT

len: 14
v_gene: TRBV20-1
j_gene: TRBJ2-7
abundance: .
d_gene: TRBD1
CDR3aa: CSAKTGTGGFEQYF
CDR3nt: TGCAGTGCTAAAACAGGGACAGGGGGCTTCGAGCAGTACTTC

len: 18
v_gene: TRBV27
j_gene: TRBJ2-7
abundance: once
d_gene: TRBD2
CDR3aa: CASSTWLSSGRGWNEQYF
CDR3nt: TGTGCCAGCAGTACGTGGCTCTCTAGCGGGAGGGGTTGGAACGAGCAGTACTTC

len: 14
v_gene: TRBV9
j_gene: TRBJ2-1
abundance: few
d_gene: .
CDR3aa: CASSVRGQYNEQFF
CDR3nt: TGTGCCAGCAGCGTCCGGGGGCAGTACAATGAGCAGTTCTTC

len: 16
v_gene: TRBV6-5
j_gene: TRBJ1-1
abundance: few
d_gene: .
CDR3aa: CASSYKLGVVNTEAFF
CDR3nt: TGTGCCAGCAGTTACAAATTAGGGGTAGTGAACACTGAAGCTTTCTTT

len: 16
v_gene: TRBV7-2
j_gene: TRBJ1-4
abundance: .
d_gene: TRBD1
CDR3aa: CASTQGGGGASEKLFF
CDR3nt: TGTGCCAGCACCCAAGGTGGAGGGGGCGCTTCTGAAAAACTGTTTTTT

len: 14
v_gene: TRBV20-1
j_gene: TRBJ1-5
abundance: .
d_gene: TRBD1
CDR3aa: CSAGDRGGGQPQHF
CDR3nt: TGCAGTGCTGGGGACAGGGGGGGAGGGCAGCCCCAGCATTTT

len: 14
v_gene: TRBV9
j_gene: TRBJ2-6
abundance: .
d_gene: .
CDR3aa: CASSVGDGPHVLTF
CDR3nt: TGTGCCAGCAGCGTAGGGGACGGCCCCCACGTCCTGACTTTC

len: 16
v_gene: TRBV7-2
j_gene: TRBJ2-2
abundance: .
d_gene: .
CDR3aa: CASSLEAGLGPGELFF
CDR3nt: TGTGCCAGCAGCTTAGAGGCGGGATTAGGTCCCGGGGAGCTGTTTTTT

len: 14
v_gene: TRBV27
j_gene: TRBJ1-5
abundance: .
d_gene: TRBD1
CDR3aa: CASSSGQGNQPQHF
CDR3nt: TGTGCCAGCAGTTCAGGACAGGGCAATCAGCCCCAGCATTTT

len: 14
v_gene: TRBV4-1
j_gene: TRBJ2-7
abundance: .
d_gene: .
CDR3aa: CASSQERTVDEQYF
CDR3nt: TGCGCCAGCAGCCAAGAGCGGACAGTTGACGAGCAGTACTTC

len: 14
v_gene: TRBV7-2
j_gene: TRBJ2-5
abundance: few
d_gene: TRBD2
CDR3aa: CASSLAGRGETQYF
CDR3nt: TGTGCCAGCAGCTTAGCAGGGCGGGGGGAGACCCAGTACTTC

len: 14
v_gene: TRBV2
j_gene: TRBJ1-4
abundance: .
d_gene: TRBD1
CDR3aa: CASRVTGANEKLFF
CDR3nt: TGTGCCAGCAGGGTCACAGGGGCAAATGAAAAACTGTTTTTT

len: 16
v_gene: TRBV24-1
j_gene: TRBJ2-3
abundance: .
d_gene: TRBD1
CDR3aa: CATSDFGDRNTDTQYF
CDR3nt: TGTGCCACCAGTGATTTCGGGGACAGGAACACAGATACGCAGTATTTT

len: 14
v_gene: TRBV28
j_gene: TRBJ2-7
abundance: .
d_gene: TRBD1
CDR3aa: CASSPGGAQYEQYF
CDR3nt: TGTGCCAGCAGTCCAGGGGGCGCCCAATACGAGCAGTACTTC

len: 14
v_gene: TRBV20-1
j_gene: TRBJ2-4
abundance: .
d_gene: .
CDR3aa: CSARGTQGVYGQYF
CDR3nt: TGCAGTGCTAGGGGGACCCAGGGTGTCTACGGGCAGTACTTC

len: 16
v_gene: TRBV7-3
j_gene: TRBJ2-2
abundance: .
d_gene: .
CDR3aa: CASSLHLERDTGELFF
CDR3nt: TGTGCCAGCAGCTTACATCTTGAGCGTGACACCGGGGAGCTGTTTTTT

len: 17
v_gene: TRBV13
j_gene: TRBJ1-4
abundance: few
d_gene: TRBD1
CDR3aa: CASSSGTGGPFGEKLFF
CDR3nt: TGTGCCAGCAGCTCCGGGACAGGGGGCCCGTTTGGCGAAAAACTGTTTTTT

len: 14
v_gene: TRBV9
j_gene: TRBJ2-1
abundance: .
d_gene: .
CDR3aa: CASSAPTGYNEQFF
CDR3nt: TGTGCCAGCAGCGCCCCGACGGGGTACAATGAGCAGTTCTTC

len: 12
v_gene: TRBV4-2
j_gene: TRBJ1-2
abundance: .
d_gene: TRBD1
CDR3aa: CASSQDRGGYTF
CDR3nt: TGTGCCAGCAGCCAGGACAGGGGCGGCTACACCTTC

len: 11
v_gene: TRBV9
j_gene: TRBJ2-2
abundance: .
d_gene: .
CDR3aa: CASGGTGELFF
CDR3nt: TGTGCCAGTGGGGGGACCGGGGAGCTGTTTTTT

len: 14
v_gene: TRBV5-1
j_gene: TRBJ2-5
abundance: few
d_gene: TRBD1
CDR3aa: CASSLTGGKETQYF
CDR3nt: TGCGCCAGCAGCTTGACAGGGGGCAAAGAGACCCAGTACTTC

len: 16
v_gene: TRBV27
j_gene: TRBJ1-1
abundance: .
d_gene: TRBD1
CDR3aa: CASSVLRDRGNTEAFF
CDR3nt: TGTGCCAGCAGTGTTCTCCGGGACAGGGGAAATACTGAAGCTTTCTTT

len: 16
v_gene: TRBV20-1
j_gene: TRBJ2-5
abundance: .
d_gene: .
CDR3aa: CSANPWGGPLQETQYF
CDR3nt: TGCAGTGCAAACCCTTGGGGGGGCCCTTTGCAAGAGACCCAGTACTTC

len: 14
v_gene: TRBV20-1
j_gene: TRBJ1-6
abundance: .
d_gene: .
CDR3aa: CGGGLSSYNSPLHF
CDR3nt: TGTGGGGGGGGCCTCAGCTCCTATAATTCACCCCTCCACTTT

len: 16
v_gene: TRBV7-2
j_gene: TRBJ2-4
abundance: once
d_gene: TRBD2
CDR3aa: CASSLSASGYKNIQYF
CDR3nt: TGTGCCAGCAGCTTATCGGCTAGCGGGTACAAAAACATTCAGTACTTC

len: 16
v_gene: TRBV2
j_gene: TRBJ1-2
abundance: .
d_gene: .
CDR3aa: CASSEFLRGGSHGYTF
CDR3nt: TGTGCCAGCAGTGAATTCTTGAGGGGGGGAAGTCATGGCTACACCTTC

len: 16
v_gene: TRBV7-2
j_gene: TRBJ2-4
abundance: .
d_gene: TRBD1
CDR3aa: CASSLRGQGSKNIQYF
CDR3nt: TGTGCCAGCAGCTTAAGGGGACAGGGATCCAAAAACATTCAGTACTTC

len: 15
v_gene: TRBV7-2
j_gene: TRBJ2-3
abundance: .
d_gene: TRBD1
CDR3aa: CASSAGTGGMDTQYF
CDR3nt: TGTGCCAGCAGCGCCGGGACAGGGGGTATGGATACGCAGTATTTT

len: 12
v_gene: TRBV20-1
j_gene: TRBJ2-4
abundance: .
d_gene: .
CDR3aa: CSAPYMANIQYF
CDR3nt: TGCAGTGCTCCCTACATGGCGAACATTCAGTACTTC

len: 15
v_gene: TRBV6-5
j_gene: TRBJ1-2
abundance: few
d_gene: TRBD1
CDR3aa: CASSKGTEANYGYTF
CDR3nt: TGTGCCAGCAGCAAAGGGACAGAAGCCAACTATGGCTACACCTTC

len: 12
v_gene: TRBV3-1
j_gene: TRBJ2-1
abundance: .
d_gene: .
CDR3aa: CASSQDWQQQFF
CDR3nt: TGTGCCAGCAGCCAAGACTGGCAACAGCAGTTCTTC

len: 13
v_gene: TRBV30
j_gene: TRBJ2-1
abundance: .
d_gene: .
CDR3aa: CAWNRGAHNEQFF
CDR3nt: TGTGCCTGGAACCGGGGGGCCCACAATGAGCAGTTCTTC

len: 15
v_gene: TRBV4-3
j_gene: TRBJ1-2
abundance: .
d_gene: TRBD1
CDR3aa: CASSQSDRGLYGYTF
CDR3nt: TGCGCCAGCAGCCAATCGGACAGGGGGCTCTATGGCTACACCTTC

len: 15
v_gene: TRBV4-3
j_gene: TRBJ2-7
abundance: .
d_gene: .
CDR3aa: CASSQDLGAAYEQYF
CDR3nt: TGCGCCAGCAGCCAAGATCTCGGTGCGGCCTACGAGCAGTACTTC

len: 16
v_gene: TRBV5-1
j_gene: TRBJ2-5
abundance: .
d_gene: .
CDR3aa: CASSLSQLRELGTQYF
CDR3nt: TGCGCCAGCAGCTTGTCCCAACTACGGGAGTTGGGGACCCAGTACTTC

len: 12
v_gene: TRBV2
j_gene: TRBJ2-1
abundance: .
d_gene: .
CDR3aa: CASIFTSREQFF
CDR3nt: TGTGCCAGCATTTTTACTAGTAGGGAGCAGTTCTTC

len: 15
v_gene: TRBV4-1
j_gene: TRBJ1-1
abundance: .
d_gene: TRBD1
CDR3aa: CASSHDRALAAEAFF
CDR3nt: TGCGCCAGCAGCCATGACAGGGCGCTGGCCGCTGAAGCTTTCTTT

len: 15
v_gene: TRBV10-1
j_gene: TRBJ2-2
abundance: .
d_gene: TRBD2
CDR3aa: CASSERPGGTGELFF
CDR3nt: TGCGCCAGCAGTGAGAGGCCGGGGGGCACCGGGGAGCTGTTTTTT

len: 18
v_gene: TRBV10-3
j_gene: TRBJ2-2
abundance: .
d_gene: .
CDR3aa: CAISESVPRGPNTGELFF
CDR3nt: TGTGCCATCAGTGAGTCAGTCCCCAGGGGCCCGAACACCGGGGAGCTGTTTTTT

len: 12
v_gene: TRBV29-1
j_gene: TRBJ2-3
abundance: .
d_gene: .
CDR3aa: CSFSTGSDTQYF
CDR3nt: TGCAGCTTTTCGACAGGTTCGGATACGCAGTATTTT

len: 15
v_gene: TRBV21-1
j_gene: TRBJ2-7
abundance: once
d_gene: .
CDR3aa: CASSKYPRSSYEQYF
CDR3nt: TGTGCCAGTAGCAAATACCCGAGGAGCTCCTACGAGCAGTACTTC

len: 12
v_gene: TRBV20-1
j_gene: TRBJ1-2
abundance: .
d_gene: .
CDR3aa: CSARTYDGGYTF
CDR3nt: TGCAGTGCTAGGACCTATGACGGAGGCTACACCTTC

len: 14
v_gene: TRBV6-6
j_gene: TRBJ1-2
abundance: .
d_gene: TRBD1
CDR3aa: CASSDRDVYYGYTF
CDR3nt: TGTGCCAGCAGTGACAGGGATGTATACTATGGCTACACCTTC

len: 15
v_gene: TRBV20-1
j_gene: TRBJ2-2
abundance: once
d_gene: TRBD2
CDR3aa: CSAGTSGSATGELFF
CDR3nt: TGCAGTGCTGGGACTAGCGGGAGCGCCACCGGGGAGCTGTTTTTT